The 6 T cell receptor beta chains below all came from one sample that was sequenced in a study of CD8 T cells in ankylosing spondylitis (dated by TCRdb to 2015 to 2018). What the authors observed across the whole study: A TCR beta motif made up of several highly homologous amino acid variants appeared to be characteristic of blood from ankylosing spondylitis patients.

The method behind the library was 5' RACE. The listed sequencing device is Illumina HiSeq 2500. The raw public reads went through TCRdb reprocessing: fastp at Q25, MiXCR clone calling, in-frame beta chains kept. Merged by CDR3 protein, the rows form single entries marked with the most common genes and DNA. For this sample there are some 840,000 distinct CDR3 sequences; around 11% appear just once. Of the sample, approximately 0.51% falls within the top ten clones. Antigens for these TCRs are unknown. The sequenced material came from blood, either unsorted or a sorted T cell fraction (not recorded which). The source of these receptors is a male donor with ankylosing spondylitis.

The CDR3 here is CAISARSFQETQYF. In nucleotides, the CDR3 is TGTGCCATCAGTGCGAGGAGCTTCCAAGAGACCCAGTACTTC. The chain employs TRBV10-3 and TRBJ2-5; D gene unclear. Per the germline V gene, CDR1 is ENHRY and CDR2 is SYGVKD. CDR3 length: 14 amino acids. Trimming pared 4 bases from V and 1 base from J, leaving 10 bases between.

The V and J genes are TRBV28 and TRBJ1-2; D gene ambiguous. This CDR3 contains 12 residues. V was shortened by 7 bases and J by 4 bases, with 10 bases between the two germline ends. CDR1 is MDHEN, CDR2 SYDVKM, per germline. The CDR3 loop is CASNRVSYGYTF. CDR3 nucleotide sequence: TGTGCCAGCAATAGGGTCAGCTATGGCTACACCTTC.

The chain couples TRBV20-1 to TRBJ2-1; 7 bases are a match to TRBD2. V was pared by 2 bases and J by 10 bases, with 5 bases of the junction left unmatched. Germline V gene data show CDR1 as DFQATT and CDR2 as SNEGSKA (reference sequence). The CDR3 spans 12 residues. The chain's CDR3 is CSARPASGEQFF. CDR3 coding DNA: TGCAGTGCTAGACCTGCTAGCGGCGAGCAGTTCTTC.

This clonotype was seen at least ten times. CDR3 DNA sequence: TGTGCCAGCAAAAACCAGGTCTACTCCTATAATTCACCCCTCCACTTT. It codes for CASKNQVYSYNSPLHF. The chain joins TRBV6-1 to TRBJ1-6; D remains ambiguous. Germline V CDR1 and CDR2: MNHNS, SASEGT. The ends were cut back, 7 bases at V and 0 bases at J, with 13 bases in the middle. This CDR3 is built from 16 residues.

The chain has TRBV7-3 and TRBJ2-1; the D gene is possibly TRBD1 (5 bases). CDR3 length: 15 residues. Trimming cost V 5 bases and J 0 bases, with 11 bases left between them. The germline V gene encodes CDR1 SGHTA and CDR2 FQGTGA. In nucleotides, the CDR3 is TGTGCCAGCAGCCCAGGGATTAGCTCCTACAATGAGCAGTTCTTC. Protein sequence: CASSPGISSYNEQFF.

This clonotype was observed many times. V gene TRBV20-1 combines with J gene TRBJ1-1; tentatively, D is TRBD1 (6 bases). Between the trimmed V and J ends, which lost 5 bases and 3 bases, there was a span of 13 bases. CDR3 size: 13 residues. Germline V gene sequence: CDR1 DFQATT, CDR2 SNEGSKA (reference sequence). The CDR3 DNA follows: TGCAGTGCTCGGGAGGGGGGAGACACTGAAGCTTTCTTT. Its protein is CSAREGGDTEAFF.